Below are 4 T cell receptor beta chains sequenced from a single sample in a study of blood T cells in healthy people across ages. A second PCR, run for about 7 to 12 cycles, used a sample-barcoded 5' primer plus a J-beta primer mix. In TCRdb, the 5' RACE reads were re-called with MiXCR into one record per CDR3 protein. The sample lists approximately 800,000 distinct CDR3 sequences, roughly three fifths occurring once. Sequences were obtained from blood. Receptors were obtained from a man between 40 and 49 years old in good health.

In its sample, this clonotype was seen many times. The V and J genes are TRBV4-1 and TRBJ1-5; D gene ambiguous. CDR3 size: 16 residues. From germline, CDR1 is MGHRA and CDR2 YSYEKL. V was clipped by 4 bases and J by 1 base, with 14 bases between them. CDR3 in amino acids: CASSPWPGWSNQPQHF. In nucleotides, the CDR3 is TGCGCCAGCAGCCCGTGGCCGGGTTGGAGCAATCAGCCCCAGCATTTT.

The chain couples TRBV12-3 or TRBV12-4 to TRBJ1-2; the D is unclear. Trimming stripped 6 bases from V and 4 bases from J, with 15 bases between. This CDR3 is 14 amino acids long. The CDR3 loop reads CASSDPWTSYGYTF. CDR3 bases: TGTGCCAGCAGCGACCCGTGGACCTCCTATGGCTACACCTTC.

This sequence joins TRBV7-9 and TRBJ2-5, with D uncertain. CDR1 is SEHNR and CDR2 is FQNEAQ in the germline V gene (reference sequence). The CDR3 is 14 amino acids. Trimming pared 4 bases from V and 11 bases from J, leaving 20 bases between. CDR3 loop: CASSSGLGPNEQYF. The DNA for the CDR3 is TGTGCCAGCAGCTCAGGTCTCGGGCCCAATGAGCAGTACTTC.

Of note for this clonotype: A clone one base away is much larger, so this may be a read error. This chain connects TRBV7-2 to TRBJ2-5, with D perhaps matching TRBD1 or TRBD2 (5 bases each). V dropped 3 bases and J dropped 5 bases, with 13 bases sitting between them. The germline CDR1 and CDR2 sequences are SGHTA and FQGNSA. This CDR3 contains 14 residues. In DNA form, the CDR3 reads TGTGCCAGCAGCTTCAACCCCGAGGGGGAGACCCAGTACTTC. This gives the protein CASSFNPEGETQYF.